The source of this T cell receptor beta chain is a study of cytomegalovirus exposure and HLA in healthy donors. Both 60 Vbeta primers and 13 Jbeta primers went into the PCR. Using immunoSEQ multiplex PCR, the repertoire was profiled, and TCRdb retains in-frame clones only, with some absent. The table includes roughly 160,000 clones, more than 60% detected once. Each donor's status was that of a healthy bone marrow donor. General study results and limits: The authors listed over 150 TCR beta chains as cytomegalovirus-associated.

Germline lookup yields CDR1 SGHVS and CDR2 FQNEAQ. CDR3 size: 12 residues. V gave up 5 bases and J gave up 8 bases, with 12 bases separating them. Concerning this clone: Its cognate antigen is unknown.

V gene TRBV7-8 combines with J gene TRBJ1-1; TRBD1 is a possible D gene (6 bases). Sequencing was done on a sample of PBMCs. The clonotype comes from a man in his forties in good health and CMV-seronegative. The CDR3 here is CASSKQGLEAFF. The CDR3 DNA sequence: TGTGCCAGCAGCAAACAGGGTCTGGAAGCTTTCTTT.